One sample yielded the 30 T cell receptor beta chains listed below, sequenced in a study of OX40 agonist ivuxolimab in advanced cancers. Produced via immunoSEQ multiplex PCR; TCRdb's table is partial and in-frame only. The table lists about 88,000 clones, about 85% of them singletons. This material consisted of CD4+ or CD8+ T cells sorted from blood, taken in a trial of the OX40 agonist ivuxolimab. The receptor source for this set is an adult with an advanced solid tumor such as melanoma, head and neck, liver or kidney cancer.

The gene calls are TRBV5-1 and TRBJ2-7; TRBD1 or TRBD2 may be the D gene (5 bases each). The CDR3 contains 15 residues. The V gene's germline CDR1 is SGHRS and CDR2 YFSETQ. Between the trimmed V and J ends, which lost 4 bases and 0 bases, there was a span of 14 bases. The CDR3 reads CASSPEGTDSYEQYF. The CDR3 bases are TGCGCCAGCAGCCCGGAAGGGACGGACTCCTACGAGCAGTACTTC.

The chain combines TRBV30 with TRBJ2-1; D call uncertain. This CDR3 is 15 amino acids long. Germline V gene sequence: CDR1 GTSNPN, CDR2 SVGIG (reference sequence). The V end was cut by 1 base, the J end by 0 bases, with 10 bases between. The CDR3 protein is CAWSDDTSSYNEQFF. In DNA, the CDR3 is TGTGCCTGGAGTGACGACACCAGCTCCTACAATGAGCAGTTCTTC.

V is TRBV30 and J is TRBJ2-5, with 8 bases matching TRBD2. CDR3 size: 14 residues. With V trimmed by 3 bases and J by 4 bases, 7 bases remained unmatched. CDR1 is GTSNPN and CDR2 is SVGIG in the germline V gene (reference sequence). The CDR3 spells CAWRSAGGSETQYF. For the CDR3, the DNA is TGTGCCTGGAGATCGGCGGGAGGTTCAGAGACCCAGTACTTC. Based on the CDR3 plus reference TRBV30 and TRBJ2-5, the full variable domain is SQTIHQWPATLVQPVGSPLSLECTVEGTSNPNLYWYRQAAGRGLQLLFYSVGIGQISSEVPQNLSASRPQDRQFILSSKKLLLSDSGFYLCAWRSAGGSETQYFGPGTRLLVL.

This rearrangement joins TRBV6-5 to TRBJ1-6; 8 nucleotides align to TRBD1. The CDR3 is 16 amino acids. CDR1 is MNHEY and CDR2 is SVGAGI in the germline V gene. The trim removed 0 bases at V and 13 bases at J, leaving 11 bases unmatched. CDR3 DNA: TGTGCCAGCAGTTACTCGGACAGGGCATCGTTCAGTCCCCTCCACTTT. Residues: CASSYSDRASFSPLHF.

This clone occurred once. The chain joins TRBV4-2 to TRBJ2-5; D not resolved. The CDR3 length is 15 residues. Germline V gene lookup returns CDR1 LGHNA and CDR2 YNFKEQ. With 0 bases removed from V and 1 base from J, the gap between germline ends came to 9 bases. The CDR3 reads CASSQDRGGQETQYF. CDR3 in DNA: TGTGCCAGCAGCCAAGATAGAGGCGGCCAAGAGACCCAGTACTTC.

This chain connects TRBV28 to TRBJ1-4; maybe TRBD1 (5 bases). The ends were cut back, 3 bases at V and 5 bases at J, with 13 bases in the middle. CDR1 and CDR2 (germline): MDHEN, SYDVKM. The length of the CDR3 is 15 residues. CDR3 in DNA: TGTGCCAGCAGTTTCCGACGTGGGGGAAATGAAAAACTGTTTTTT. Translating gives CASSFRRGGNEKLFF.

V and J are TRBV21-1 and TRBJ2-7; the D call of TRBD2 is as the table states it, not checked on the DNA. TRBV21-1 is a listed pseudogene. The CDR3 spans 15 residues. CDR3 protein: CASSKGPLRTYEQYF. The CDR3 coding sequence is TGTGCCAGCAGCAAAGGTCCCCTACGAACCTACGAGCAGTACTTC.

The V call is TRBV18, the J call TRBJ1-4, with D unresolved. Between the trimmed V and J ends, which lost 6 bases and 5 bases, there was a span of 10 bases. Looked up from germline, CDR1 is KGHSH and CDR2 is LQKENI. CDR3 length equals 13 residues. DNA of the CDR3: TGTGCCAGCTCTGGGCAGCCCAATGAAAAACTGTTTTTT. This sequence encodes CASSGQPNEKLFF.

This clone has more than one count but fewer than ten. The chain is built from TRBV7-8 and TRBJ2-1; 12 bases are shared with TRBD2. The CDR3 loop spans 15 amino acids. V lost 4 bases, J lost 9 bases, and 7 bases stayed unmatched. CDR1 is SGHVS, CDR2 FQNEAQ, per germline. The CDR3 DNA reads as TGTGCCAGCAGCTCGACTAGCGGGAGCTTGATTGAGCAGTTCTTC. Its protein product is CASSSTSGSLIEQFF.

The V and J genes are TRBV9 and TRBJ2-2, with D tentatively TRBD2 (6 bases). CDR1 is SGDLS and CDR2 is YYNGEE in the germline V gene. The CDR3 runs to 17 residues. The V gene lost 3 bases and the J gene lost 2 bases, with 17 bases spanning the gap. CDR3 bases: TGTGCCAGCAGCGACGGTCATCTAGCGCCCAACACCGGGGAGCTGTTTTTT. Its protein is CASSDGHLAPNTGELFF.

This chain uses TRBV7-9 with TRBJ2-2, with 8 bases lining up with TRBD1. Trimming cost V 1 base and J 4 bases; bases outside gene matches: 5. This CDR3 has 16 residues. Germline CDR1 and CDR2: SEHNR and FQNEAQ (reference sequence). DNA for the CDR3: TGTGCCAGCAGCTTAGGCGGACAGGGCGGCACCGGGGAGCTGTTTTTT. This sequence encodes CASSLGGQGGTGELFF. Complete variable domain (other parts from reference TRBV7-9 and TRBJ2-2): DTGVSQNPRHKITKRGQNVTFRCDPISEHNRLYWYRQTLGQGPEFLTYFQNEAQLEKSRLLSDRFSAERPKGSFSTLEIQRTEQGDSAMYLCASSLGGQGGTGELFFGEGSRLTVL.

This clone was picked up one time. This chain links TRBV7-3 with TRBJ1-5, with D perhaps matching TRBD1 (5 bases). Trimming removed 11 bases from V and 1 base from J, with 15 bases in between. The germline gives CDR1 SGHTA, CDR2 FQGTGA. This CDR3 has 14 residues. The CDR3 DNA reads as TGTGCCGGTAAGTTACAGGTGAGCAATCAGCCCCAGCATTTT. This gives the protein CAGKLQVSNQPQHF.

This chain connects TRBV5-1 to TRBJ2-7; 7 bases match TRBD1. CDR1 and CDR2 from the germline V gene are SGHRS and YFSETQ. CDR3 size: 13 residues. V shed 2 bases and J 2 bases; nucleotides not matched to a gene: 1. CDR3 amino acids: CASSLQGPYEQYF. CDR3 nucleotide sequence: TGCGCCAGCAGCTTACAGGGGCCCTACGAGCAGTACTTC.

The chain has TRBV7-9 and TRBJ1-4; D gene uncertain. Germline V CDR1 and CDR2: SEHNR, FQNEAQ (reference sequence). Trimming pared 5 bases from V and 3 bases from J, leaving 10 bases between. The length of the CDR3 is 14 residues. CDR3 nucleotide sequence: TGTGCCAGCAGCCCCGTACAGTCTAATGAAAAACTGTTTTTT. It encodes CASSPVQSNEKLFF. Filled out from reference TRBV7-9 and TRBJ1-4, the complete variable domain reads DTGVSQNPRHKITKRGQNVTFRCDPISEHNRLYWYRQTLGQGPEFLTYFQNEAQLEKSRLLSDRFSAERPKGSFSTLEIQRTEQGDSAMYLCASSPVQSNEKLFFGSGTQLSVL.

This chain uses TRBV10-3 with TRBJ2-5; TRBD1 agrees at 9 bases. Germline loops: CDR1 ENHRY, CDR2 SYGVKD. The CDR3 extends over 16 amino acids. V lost 6 bases, J lost 2 bases, and 10 bases stayed unmatched. The CDR3 loop is CAIRRTGDPAQETQYF. The CDR3 DNA sequence: TGTGCCATCAGACGGACAGGGGACCCAGCTCAAGAGACCCAGTACTTC.

This rearrangement joins TRBV5-1 to TRBJ2-1; 8 positions match TRBD2. V was pared by 0 bases and J by 9 bases, with 8 bases of the junction left unmatched. The CDR3 spans 15 residues. Germline CDR1 is SGHRS and CDR2 is YFSETQ. DNA of the CDR3: TGCGCCAGCAGCTTGGGACTAGGGAGCGGGGGTGAGCAGTTCTTC. It codes for CASSLGLGSGGEQFF. Full variable domain (rest looked up from reference TRBV5-1 and TRBJ2-1): KAGVTQTPRYLIKTRGQQVTLSCSPISGHRSVSWYQQTPGQGLQFLFEYFSETQRNKGNFPGRFSGRQFSNSRSEMNVSTLELGDSALYLCASSLGLGSGGEQFFGPGTRLTVL.

This chain uses TRBV9 with TRBJ2-1, with 13 bases identical to TRBD2. CDR1 is SGDLS and CDR2 is YYNGEE in the germline V gene. V gave up 1 base and J gave up 5 bases; unmatched junction bases: 9. The CDR3 totals 18 residues. CDR3 amino acids: CASSVRTDGLAGDNEQFF. For the CDR3, the DNA is TGTGCCAGCAGCGTAAGGACCGATGGACTAGCGGGGGACAATGAGCAGTTCTTC.

This rearrangement joins TRBV19 to TRBJ2-1; 8 nucleotides line up with TRBD1. After removal of 3 bases from V and 7 bases from J, the junction contained 5 bases not matched to a gene. The length of the CDR3 is 14 residues. CDR1 and CDR2 from the germline V gene are LNHDA and SQIVND (reference sequence). The CDR3, as DNA: TGTGCCAGTAGTATCGGACAGGGCGTGAATGAGCAGTTCTTC. Translation: CASSIGQGVNEQFF.

The chain recombines TRBV7-9 with TRBJ2-1; D not certain. This CDR3 is 15 amino acids long. In germline, CDR1 is SEHNR, CDR2 FQNEAQ (reference sequence). V lost 2 bases and J 5 bases, leaving 13 bases between the germline ends. CDR3 coding DNA: TGTGCCAGCAGCTTACCCCGGGTGAGGAACAATGAGCAGTTCTTC. Translated, it gives CASSLPRVRNNEQFF.

This chain joins TRBV27 and TRBJ2-7, with D perhaps assigned TRBD1 or TRBD2 (5 bases each). V gave up 2 bases and J gave up 1 base, with 6 bases separating them. CDR1 is MNHEY, CDR2 SMNVEV, per germline (reference sequence). CDR3 length equals 13 residues. CDR3 nucleotides: TGTGCCAGCAGTTTAGAGGGGTCCTACGAGCAGTACTTC. Its translation is CASSLEGSYEQYF.

V gene TRBV5-1 combines with J gene TRBJ2-1, with 10 bases lining up with TRBD2. The CDR3 spans 16 residues. V was clipped by 0 bases and J by 15 bases; unmatched bases: 15. Germline V gene sequence: CDR1 SGHRS, CDR2 YFSETQ. The CDR3 loop reads CASSLANRLAGVGWFF. The CDR3 DNA follows: TGCGCCAGCAGCTTGGCGAATAGGCTAGCGGGAGTCGGTTGGTTCTTC.

The chain has TRBV27 and TRBJ1-5; no reliable D call. CDR3 length: 13 amino acids. CDR1 is MNHEY and CDR2 is SMNVEV in the germline V gene (reference sequence). The V end lost 0 bases, the J end lost 3 bases, and 3 bases lay between the germline ends. CDR3 nucleotides: TGTGCCAGCAGTTTATCCCCCAATCAGCCCCAGCATTTT. It encodes CASSLSPNQPQHF.

This chain links TRBV6-5 with TRBJ1-2, with TRBD1 matching over 9 bases. Germline V gene lookup returns CDR1 MNHEY and CDR2 SVGAGI. V shed 4 bases and J 3 bases; nucleotides not matched to a gene: 9. CDR3 length: 16 amino acids. CDR3 region: CASSFSLRTGDYGYTF. In DNA form, the CDR3 reads TGTGCCAGCAGTTTCTCACTCCGGACAGGGGACTATGGCTACACCTTC.

The genes are TRBV9 and TRBJ2-5; 10 nucleotides align to TRBD1. Trimming removed 7 bases from V and 5 bases from J; junction bases left unmatched: 5. From germline, CDR1 is SGDLS and CDR2 YYNGEE. The CDR3 runs 13 residues. CDR3 in amino acids: CASGTGVLETQYF. Here the CDR3 DNA reads TGTGCCAGCGGGACAGGGGTTTTGGAGACCCAGTACTTC.

V gene TRBV5-1 combines with J gene TRBJ2-5, with 9 bases fitting TRBD1. Losses at the gene ends were 0 bases for V and 4 bases for J; bases not matched to a gene: 4. Germline assignment: CDR1 SGHRS and CDR2 YFSETQ. This CDR3 has 15 amino acids. CDR3 loop: CASSLGDRELETQYF. The DNA of the CDR3 is TGCGCCAGCAGCTTGGGGGACAGGGAGTTAGAGACCCAGTACTTC.

The V call is TRBV7-2, the J call TRBJ2-1; TRBD1 or TRBD2 may be the D gene (6 bases each). The germline V and J ends were trimmed by 6 bases and 4 bases, with 10 bases remaining between them. The germline CDR1 and CDR2 sequences are SGHTA and FQGNSA. This CDR3 has 13 residues. The CDR3 coding sequence is TGTGCCAGCAGGAGGGGGGAATACAATGAGCAGTTCTTC. This codes for CASRRGEYNEQFF.

The chain combines TRBV21-1 with TRBJ2-7; the table's D call of TRBD2 was not tested on the DNA. TRBV21-1 is a pseudogene. This CDR3 is built from 17 residues. The chain's CDR3 is CASSKEAASGSGYEQYF. In DNA, the CDR3 is TGTGCCAGCAGCAAAGAGGCCGCTAGCGGGAGTGGCTACGAGCAGTACTTC.

This clone has a handful of counts. The V and J genes are TRBV9 and TRBJ2-2, with 8 bases identical to TRBD2. The CDR3 sequence is 15 residues long. The V gene's germline CDR1 is SGDLS and CDR2 YYNGEE. The ends lost 3 bases at V and 5 bases at J; junction bases unmatched: 6. The CDR3 loop reads CASSGPSGRTGELFF. In DNA form, the CDR3 reads TGTGCCAGCAGCGGACCTAGCGGGCGTACCGGGGAGCTGTTTTTT.

This chain uses TRBV7-9 with TRBJ2-2; 7 bases line up with TRBD2. Per germline, CDR1 SEHNR and CDR2 FQNEAQ (reference sequence). This CDR3 has 16 amino acids. Trimming removed 7 bases from V and 5 bases from J; junction bases left unmatched: 13. Written as DNA, the CDR3 is TGTGCCAGCACCCGGGGGGAGGGAGGACGGACCGGGGAGCTGTTTTTT. It yields the protein CASTRGEGGRTGELFF.

CDR3 nucleotide sequence: TGCGCCAGCAGCTTCCGGACAGGGGCCTACGAGCAGTACTTC. As protein: CASSFRTGAYEQYF. The chain combines TRBV5-1 with TRBJ2-7; TRBD1 aligns across 9 bases. This CDR3 has 14 amino acids. Germline V CDR1 and CDR2: SGHRS, YFSETQ. Trimming removed 2 bases from V and 2 bases from J; junction bases left unmatched: 2.